The 12 T cell receptor beta chains listed next were all sequenced from one sample in a study of STAT5B mutations in CD4+ large granular lymphocyte leukemia. Profiled with immunoSEQ multiplex PCR; TCRdb holds only in-frame clones, not every one. The sample records tens of thousands of clones, 75% to 85% being singletons. Sequenced sample: CD4+ T cells from blood buffy coats. These receptor sequences come from a human donor in good health.

The chain carries TRBV6-1 and TRBJ1-6, with a weak D call TRBD1 (5 bases). The V gene lost 3 bases and the J gene lost 8 bases, with 11 bases spanning the gap. This CDR3 contains 14 residues. The germline CDR1 and CDR2 sequences are MNHNS and SASEGT. The CDR3 sequence: CASSDPWGDSPLHF. In nucleotides, the CDR3 is TGTGCCAGCAGTGATCCCTGGGGGGATTCACCCCTCCACTTT.

The chain recombines TRBV14 with TRBJ2-5; D remains unclear. From germline, CDR1 is SGHDN and CDR2 FVKESK. CDR3 length: 15 amino acids. V lost 2 bases, J lost 5 bases, and 15 bases lay in between. The CDR3 loop is CASSQFHGRSETQYF. Here the CDR3 DNA reads TGTGCCAGCAGCCAATTCCATGGGCGGAGCGAGACCCAGTACTTC.

This clone has just a few counts. The chain employs TRBV28 and TRBJ1-2; maybe TRBD1 (6 bases). Trimming stripped 6 bases from V and 2 bases from J, with 19 bases between. The CDR3 is 16 amino acids. Germline lookup yields CDR1 MDHEN and CDR2 SYDVKM. The CDR3 sequence: CASRQGGGEWNYGYTF. The CDR3 DNA follows: TGTGCCAGCAGGCAGGGCGGGGGCGAGTGGAACTATGGCTACACCTTC.

This chain uses TRBV6-6 with TRBJ2-1; no clear D gene. V was cut by 2 bases and J by 4 bases, with 6 bases left in between. This CDR3 region has 13 residues. Germline V gene data show CDR1 as MNHNY and CDR2 as SVGAGI (reference sequence). CDR3 residues: CASSYDTYNEQFF. Written as DNA, the CDR3 is TGTGCCAGCAGTTACGATACTTACAATGAGCAGTTCTTC.

This chain uses TRBV2 with TRBJ2-2, with TRBD2 matching 9 bases. This CDR3 is built from 14 residues. The germline V gene has CDR1 SNHLY and CDR2 FYNNEI. V lost 7 bases and J lost 7; bases outside the gene matches: 7. CDR3 in DNA: TGTGCCAGCACTCCGGGACTAGCCCACGGGGAGCTGTTTTTT. As protein: CASTPGLAHGELFF.

This clone occurred a few times. CDR3 nucleotide sequence: TGTGCCAGCAGTTTTGGGACACTAAAGCGGGAGTACTTC. It codes for CASSFGTLKREYF. The V and J genes are TRBV27 and TRBJ2-7; TRBD1 or TRBD2 may be the D gene (6 bases each). This CDR3 spans 13 amino acids. Trimming cost V 3 bases and J 11 bases, with 17 bases left between them. The V gene's germline CDR1 is MNHEY and CDR2 SMNVEV (reference sequence).

V and J are TRBV29-1 and TRBJ2-1; 8 positions match TRBD2. Germline V gene sequence: CDR1 SQVTM, CDR2 ANQGSEA. V dropped 6 bases and J dropped 6; count of bases not matched to a gene: 13. This CDR3 is built from 15 residues. The chain's CDR3 is CSVGKGLVFSNEQFF. CDR3 DNA sequence: TGCAGCGTAGGGAAGGGACTAGTTTTTTCCAATGAGCAGTTCTTC.

The chain uses TRBV7-9 and TRBJ1-5; 7 bases match TRBD1. V trimming: 1 base; J trimming: 4 bases; junction bases outside the gene matches: 1. Per germline, CDR1 SEHNR and CDR2 FQNEAQ (reference sequence). The CDR3 sequence is 14 residues long. The CDR3 coding sequence is TGTGCCAGCAGCTTAGAGGGGGCGAATCAGCCCCAGCATTTT. As protein: CASSLEGANQPQHF.

This chain uses TRBV6-5 with TRBJ2-2; 10 nucleotides match TRBD1. CDR1 and CDR2 from the germline V gene are MNHEY and SVGAGI. This CDR3 contains 14 residues. Trimming removed 6 bases from V and 6 bases from J; junction bases left unmatched: 4. This chain's CDR3 is CASRGQGQAGELFF. The CDR3 nucleotides are TGTGCCAGCAGGGGACAGGGGCAAGCCGGGGAGCTGTTTTTT.

The chain links TRBV10-2 to TRBJ2-3; perhaps TRBD2 as D (5 bases). Germline CDR1 WSHSY, CDR2 SAAADI. The ends were cut back, 3 bases at V and 1 base at J, with 11 bases in the middle. The CDR3 spans 15 residues. The CDR3 DNA sequence: TGCGCCAGCAGTGATCCCGCCGGGGGCACAGATACGCAGTATTTT. Protein product: CASSDPAGGTDTQYF.

The chain carries TRBV11-1 and TRBJ2-2; D is unclear. The CDR3 consists of 13 residues. Per germline, CDR1 SGHAT and CDR2 FQDESV (reference sequence). V was shortened by 2 bases and J by 3 bases, with 4 bases between the two germline ends. The CDR3 sequence is CASSLLDTGELFF. In nucleotides, the CDR3 is TGTGCCAGCAGCTTACTGGACACCGGGGAGCTGTTTTTT.

This clone turned up a few times. The V gene is TRBV7-2, the J gene TRBJ1-5; D possibly corresponds to TRBD1 (5 bases). CDR1 is SGHTA, CDR2 FQGNSA, per germline. The CDR3 extends over 14 amino acids. V dropped 4 bases and J dropped 4 bases, with 11 bases sitting between them. Written as DNA, the CDR3 is TGTGCCAGCAGCTCGTTGGCAGGGAATCAGCCCCAGCATTTT. Translating it yields CASSSLAGNQPQHF.